Listed here are 9 T cell receptor beta chains from one sample, sequenced in a study of cytomegalovirus exposure and HLA in healthy donors. PCR primers comprised 60 Vbeta and 13 Jbeta primers. Profiling relied on immunoSEQ multiplex PCR, and the TCRdb table lists in-frame clones only, not all of them. The table lists around 130,000 clones, around 83% of them singletons. The sequencing sample was made of PBMCs. The receptors stem from a girl aged 2 to 10 in good health and CMV-seronegative.

This clone occurred once. The V gene is TRBV7-9, the J gene TRBJ1-6; D remains unclear. Germline CDR1 reads SEHNR; CDR2 reads FQNEAQ (reference sequence). The CDR3 totals 15 residues. Between the trimmed V and J ends, which lost 1 base and 7 bases, there was a span of 11 bases. DNA of the CDR3: TGTGCCAGCAGCTTAGGTCCGAGGGTGAATTCACCCCTCCACTTT. Amino acid sequence: CASSLGPRVNSPLHF.

This chain joins TRBV27 and TRBJ1-2; D is possibly TRBD1 (5 bases). V gave up 2 bases and J gave up 7 bases, with 17 bases separating them. The CDR3 contains 15 residues. Germline values: CDR1 MNHEY, CDR2 SMNVEV (reference sequence). The DNA of the CDR3 is TGTGCCAGCAGTTTAGGGCAGCCATGGGGGGGTGGCTACACCTTC. Encoded protein: CASSLGQPWGGGYTF.

V usage is TRBV30 and J usage is TRBJ2-3, with 10 nucleotides matching TRBD2. The CDR3 length is 16 residues. CDR1 is GTSNPN, CDR2 SVGIG, per germline (reference sequence). The V and J ends lost 2 bases and 0 bases, in that order; junction bases with no gene match: 5. This CDR3 is CAWSPPSGGSTDTQYF. As DNA, the CDR3 is TGTGCCTGGAGTCCCCCTAGCGGGGGTAGCACAGATACGCAGTATTTT. Together with reference TRBV30 and TRBJ2-3, the CDR3 gives the full variable domain: SQTIHQWPATLVQPVGSPLSLECTVEGTSNPNLYWYRQAAGRGLQLLFYSVGIGQISSEVPQNLSASRPQDRQFILSSKKLLLSDSGFYLCAWSPPSGGSTDTQYFGPGTRLTVL.

J is TRBJ2-7 and V is TRBV4-2, with 10 bases fitting TRBD2. The CDR3 loop spans 16 amino acids. V was pared by 0 bases and J by 7 bases, with 9 bases of the junction left unmatched. Germline lookup yields CDR1 LGHNA and CDR2 YNFKEQ. This CDR3 is CASSQDLASGSEEQYF. The CDR3 DNA is TGTGCCAGCAGCCAAGATCTCGCTAGCGGGAGCGAAGAGCAGTACTTC.

The rearrangement links TRBV28 to TRBJ2-1; 7 nucleotides match TRBD1. The CDR3 runs to 14 residues. The germline CDR1 and CDR2 sequences are MDHEN and SYDVKM. V lost 6 bases to trimming and J lost 7 bases; unmatched junction nucleotides: 9. DNA of the CDR3: TGTGCCAGCAGGCACCCCGGACAGGCTAATGAGCAGTTCTTC. The encoded protein is CASRHPGQANEQFF.

The genes are TRBV6-6 and TRBJ1-1; D may be TRBD1 (5 bases). Germline values: CDR1 MNHNY, CDR2 SVGAGI (reference sequence). V was clipped by 8 bases and J by 2 bases, with 12 bases between them. The CDR3 length is 13 residues. As DNA, the CDR3 is TGTGCCAGCTTTGCAGGGCTTAACACTGAAGCTTTCTTT. This gives the protein CASFAGLNTEAFF.

The V and J genes are TRBV28 and TRBJ2-1; 8 positions match TRBD1. V shed 2 bases, J shed 3 bases, and the junction held 3 bases outside the gene matches. The germline gives CDR1 MDHEN, CDR2 SYDVKM. The CDR3 totals 15 residues. The CDR3 DNA reads TGTGCCAGCAGTTTAGCAGGGGGCGTCTACAATGAGCAGTTCTTC. This gives the protein CASSLAGGVYNEQFF.

The V gene is TRBV30, the J gene TRBJ2-2; 8 nucleotides line up with TRBD1. The CDR3 has 16 amino acids. Germline CDR1 and CDR2: GTSNPN and SVGIG (reference sequence). V shed 0 bases and J 3 bases; nucleotides not matched to a gene: 6. CDR3 sequence (DNA): TGTGCCTGGAGTGTACTTTCAGGGGGCGACACCGGGGAGCTGTTTTTT. Protein product: CAWSVLSGGDTGELFF. Based on the CDR3 plus reference TRBV30 and TRBJ2-2, the full variable domain is SQTIHQWPATLVQPVGSPLSLECTVEGTSNPNLYWYRQAAGRGLQLLFYSVGIGQISSEVPQNLSASRPQDRQFILSSKKLLLSDSGFYLCAWSVLSGGDTGELFFGEGSRLTVL.

V is TRBV4-2 and J is TRBJ2-1; D is ambiguous. The V end was cut by 0 bases, the J end by 0 bases, with 18 bases between. Germline V lookup: CDR1 LGHNA, CDR2 YNFKEQ. This CDR3 contains 19 residues. CDR3 DNA: TGTGCCAGCAGCCAAGATAGTTTTGAGGCGGAAAGCTCCTACAATGAGCAGTTCTTC. It encodes CASSQDSFEAESSYNEQFF.